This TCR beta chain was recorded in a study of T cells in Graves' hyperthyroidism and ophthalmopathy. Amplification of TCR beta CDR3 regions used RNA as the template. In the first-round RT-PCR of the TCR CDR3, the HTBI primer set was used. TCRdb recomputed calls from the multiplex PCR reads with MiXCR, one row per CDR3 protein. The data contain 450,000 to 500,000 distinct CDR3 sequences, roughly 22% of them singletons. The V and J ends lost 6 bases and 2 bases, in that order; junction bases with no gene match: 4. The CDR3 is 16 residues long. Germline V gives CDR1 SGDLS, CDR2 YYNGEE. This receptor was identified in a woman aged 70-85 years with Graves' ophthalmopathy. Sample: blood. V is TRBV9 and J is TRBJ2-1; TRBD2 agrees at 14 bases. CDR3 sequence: CASTRTSGRTYNEQFF. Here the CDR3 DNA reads TGTGCCAGCACTCGGACTAGCGGGAGGACCTACAATGAGCAGTTCTTC.